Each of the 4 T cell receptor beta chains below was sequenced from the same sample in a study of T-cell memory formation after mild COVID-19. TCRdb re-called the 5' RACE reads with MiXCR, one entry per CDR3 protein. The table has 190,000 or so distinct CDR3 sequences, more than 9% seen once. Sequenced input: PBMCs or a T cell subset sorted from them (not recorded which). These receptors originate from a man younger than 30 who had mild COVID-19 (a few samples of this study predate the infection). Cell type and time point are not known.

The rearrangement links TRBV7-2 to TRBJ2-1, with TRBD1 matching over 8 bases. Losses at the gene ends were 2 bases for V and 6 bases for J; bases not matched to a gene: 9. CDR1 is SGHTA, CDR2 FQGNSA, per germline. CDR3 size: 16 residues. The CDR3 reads CASSLWGQASVNEQFF. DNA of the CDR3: TGTGCCAGCAGCTTATGGGGACAGGCGTCCGTCAATGAGCAGTTCTTC.

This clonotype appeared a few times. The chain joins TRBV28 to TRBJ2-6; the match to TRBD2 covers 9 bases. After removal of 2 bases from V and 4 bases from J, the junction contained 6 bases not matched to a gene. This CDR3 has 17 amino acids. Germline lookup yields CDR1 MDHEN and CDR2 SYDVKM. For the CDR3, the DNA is TGTGCCAGCAGTTTAAGGCGGGGGGGCCCCGGGGCCAACGTCCTGACTTTC. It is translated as CASSLRRGGPGANVLTF. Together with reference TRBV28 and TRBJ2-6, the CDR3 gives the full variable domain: DVKVTQSSRYLVKRTGEKVFLECVQDMDHENMFWYRQDPGLGLRLIYFSYDVKMKEKGDIPEGYSVSREKKERFSLILESASTNQTSMYLCASSLRRGGPGANVLTFGAGSRLTVL.

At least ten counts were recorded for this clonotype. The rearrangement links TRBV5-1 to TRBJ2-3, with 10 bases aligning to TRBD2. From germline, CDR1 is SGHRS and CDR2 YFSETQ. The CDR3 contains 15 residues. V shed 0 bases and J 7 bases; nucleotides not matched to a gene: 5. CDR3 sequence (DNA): TGCGCCAGCAGCTTGGAAGCGGGGGGGCCGAATACGCAGTATTTT. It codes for CASSLEAGGPNTQYF.

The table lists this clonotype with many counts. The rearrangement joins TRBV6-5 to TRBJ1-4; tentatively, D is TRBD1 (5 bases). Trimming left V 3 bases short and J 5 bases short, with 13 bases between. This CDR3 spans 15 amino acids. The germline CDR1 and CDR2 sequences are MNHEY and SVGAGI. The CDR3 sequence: CASSYSRGTNEKLFF. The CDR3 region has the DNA TGTGCCAGCAGTTATTCTCGGGGCACCAATGAAAAACTGTTTTTT.